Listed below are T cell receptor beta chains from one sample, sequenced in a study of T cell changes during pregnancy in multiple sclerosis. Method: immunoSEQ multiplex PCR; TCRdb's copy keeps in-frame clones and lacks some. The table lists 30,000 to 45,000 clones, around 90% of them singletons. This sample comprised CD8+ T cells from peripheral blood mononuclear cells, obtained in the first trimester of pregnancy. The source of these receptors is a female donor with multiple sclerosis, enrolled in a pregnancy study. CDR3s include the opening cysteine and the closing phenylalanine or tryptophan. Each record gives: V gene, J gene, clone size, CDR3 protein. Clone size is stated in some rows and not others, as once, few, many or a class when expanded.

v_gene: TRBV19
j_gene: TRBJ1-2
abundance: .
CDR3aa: CASNIIGQAFGYTF

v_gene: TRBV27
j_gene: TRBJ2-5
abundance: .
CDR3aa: CASSYYRGETQYF

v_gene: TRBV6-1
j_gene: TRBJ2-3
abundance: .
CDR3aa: CASRGDREADTQYF

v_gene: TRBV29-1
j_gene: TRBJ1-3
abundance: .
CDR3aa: CSVEFTGGDPNSGNTIYF

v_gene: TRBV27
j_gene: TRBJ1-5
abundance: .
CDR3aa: CASSLGGSQPQHF

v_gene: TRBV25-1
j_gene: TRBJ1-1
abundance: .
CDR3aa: CASSEWGGRNTEAFF

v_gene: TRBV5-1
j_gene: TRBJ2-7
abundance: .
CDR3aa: CASSLGQGAEQYF

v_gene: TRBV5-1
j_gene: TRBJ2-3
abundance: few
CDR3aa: CASSFEGGFTDTQYF

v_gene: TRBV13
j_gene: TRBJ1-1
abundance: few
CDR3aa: CASSLGLRGREAFF

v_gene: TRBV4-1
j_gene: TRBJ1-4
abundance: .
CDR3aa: CASSQGGGATNEKLFF

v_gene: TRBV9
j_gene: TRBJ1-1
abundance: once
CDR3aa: CASSQTGMDTEAFF

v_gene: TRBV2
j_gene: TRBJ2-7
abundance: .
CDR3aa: CASSEGLRESYEQYF

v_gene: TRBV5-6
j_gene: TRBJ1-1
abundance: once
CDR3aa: CASSGRYTEAFF

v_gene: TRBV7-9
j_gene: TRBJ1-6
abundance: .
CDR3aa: CASSWTGAGDSPLHF

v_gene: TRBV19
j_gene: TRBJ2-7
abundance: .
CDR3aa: CASSTNIRTAQSYEQYF

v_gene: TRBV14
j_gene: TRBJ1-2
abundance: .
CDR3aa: CASSFFAQGSDYGYTF

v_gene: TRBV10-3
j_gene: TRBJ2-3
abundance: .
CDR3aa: CAISVRGLADTQYF

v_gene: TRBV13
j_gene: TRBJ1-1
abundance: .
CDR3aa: CASTLLGTGRAEAFF

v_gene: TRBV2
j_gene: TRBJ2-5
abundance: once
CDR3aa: CASSVYSGGLQETQYF

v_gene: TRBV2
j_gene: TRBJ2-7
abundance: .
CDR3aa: CASKPGEGYEQYF

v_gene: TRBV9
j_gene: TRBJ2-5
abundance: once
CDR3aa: CASSGDGTVQETQYF

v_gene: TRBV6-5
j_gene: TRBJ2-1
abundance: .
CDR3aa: CASSRGPYNEQFF

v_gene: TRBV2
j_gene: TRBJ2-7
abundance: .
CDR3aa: CASSESSGGAYEQYF

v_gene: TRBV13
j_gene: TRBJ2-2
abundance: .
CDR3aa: CASSPRQGPGELFF

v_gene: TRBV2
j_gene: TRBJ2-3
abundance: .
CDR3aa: CAGSSGAAIDTQYF

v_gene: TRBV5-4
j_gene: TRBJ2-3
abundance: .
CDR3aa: CASTESNRQATDTQYF

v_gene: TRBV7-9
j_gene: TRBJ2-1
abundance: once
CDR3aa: CASSLATGGLSEQFF

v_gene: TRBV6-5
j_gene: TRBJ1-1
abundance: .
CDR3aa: CASSPRTFQNTEAFF

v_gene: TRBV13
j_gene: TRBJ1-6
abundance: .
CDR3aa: CASSLGRSPLHF

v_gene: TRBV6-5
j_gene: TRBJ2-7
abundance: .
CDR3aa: CASTPVGGNSYEQYF